This T cell receptor (beta chain) was identified during a study of cytomegalovirus exposure and HLA in healthy donors. Vbeta (60) and Jbeta (13) primers were used in the PCR. The table came from immunoSEQ multiplex PCR; TCRdb's copy has only in-frame clones and leaves some out. The sample consists of tens of thousands of clones, about 73% of them appearing once. The CDR3 length is 15 residues. The germline gives CDR1 WSHSY, CDR2 SAAADI. V lost 8 bases and J lost 0, with 13 bases in between. In this sample, this clone turned up once. This sequence originates from a woman aged 50 to 65 in good health and CMV-seropositive. Sequencing was carried out using PBMCs. V usage is TRBV10-2 and J usage is TRBJ1-4, with D possibly TRBD1 on 6 matching bases. The CDR3 DNA follows: TGCGCCAGCCGGGGGGCAGAAGCAACTAATGAAAAACTGTTTTTT. It is translated as CASRGAEATNEKLFF.